The rows below give T cell receptor beta chains drawn from one sample of a study of T-cell memory formation after mild COVID-19. TCRdb redid the calling of the 5' RACE reads with MiXCR, one entry per CDR3 protein. The data hold hundreds of thousands of distinct CDR3 sequences, with about 16% observed a single time. The sequenced sample was PBMCs or a T cell subset sorted from them (not recorded which). These receptors all stem from a man between 18 and 35 years old who had mild COVID-19 (a few samples of this study predate the infection). Cell type and time point are not known. Each CDR3 is given with its conserved first and last residue. A D gene is named only where the DNA matches it firmly. For some rows the clone size is stated as once, few or many, or as a class when expanded; others skip it.

d_call | j_call | clone_size | v_call | cdr3_aa | cdr3_nt
- | TRBJ2-3 | many | TRBV7-2 | CASSSSVRADTQYF | TGTGCCAGCAGCTCCTCAGTTAGGGCAGATACGCAGTATTTT
TRBD2 | TRBJ2-3 | few | TRBV4-3 | CASSQRTSGYTDTQYF | TGCGCCAGCAGCCAACGGACTAGCGGGTACACAGATACGCAGTATTTT
TRBD1 | TRBJ2-3 | - | TRBV6-2/TRBV6-3 | CASSSPRGGRGDTQYF | TGTGCCAGCAGTTCCCCCAGAGGGGGCCGAGGAGATACGCAGTATTTT
- | TRBJ1-3 | - | TRBV4-1 | CASSQAFRVAAGNTIYF | TGCGCCAGCAGCCAAGCGTTCAGGGTTGCGGCTGGAAACACCATATATTTT
TRBD1 | TRBJ2-7 | many | TRBV12-3/TRBV12-4 | CASSFRQGAYEQYF | TGTGCCAGCAGTTTTAGACAGGGGGCCTACGAGCAGTACTTC
- | TRBJ1-5 | - | TRBV20-1 | CSAYSGSNQPQHF | TGCAGCGCCTACTCCGGTAGCAATCAGCCCCAGCATTTT
TRBD1 | TRBJ2-1 | - | TRBV4-3 | CASSTLGQGSTMNNEQFF | TGCGCCAGCAGCACGCTGGGACAGGGTTCTACGATGAACAATGAGCAGTTCTTC
TRBD2 | TRBJ2-5 | - | TRBV18 | CASSLYNPGLAEETQYF | TGTGCCAGCTCACTCTACAACCCCGGACTAGCGGAAGAGACCCAGTACTTC
- | TRBJ2-3 | - | TRBV11-2 | CASKPPGAADTQYF | TGTGCCAGCAAACCCCCGGGGGCCGCAGATACGCAGTATTTT
- | TRBJ2-2 | - | TRBV7-2 | CASSFTQGSGELFF | TGTGCCAGCAGCTTCACCCAGGGATCCGGGGAGCTGTTTTTT
- | TRBJ1-5 | - | TRBV10-3 | CAAGGVRTESNQPQHF | TGTGCCGCTGGGGGCGTAAGGACAGAGAGCAATCAGCCCCAGCATTTT
TRBD1 | TRBJ2-7 | few | TRBV7-6 | CASSLVGTGSLEQYF | TGTGCCAGCAGCTTAGTGGGGACAGGGTCCCTCGAGCAGTACTTC
- | TRBJ1-2 | few | TRBV6-4 | CASKSDTF | TGTGCCAGCAAATCAGACACCTTC
TRBD1 | TRBJ1-4 | - | TRBV7-9 | CASSSTYRGVNEKLFF | TGTGCCAGCAGCTCAACTTACAGGGGTGTAAATGAAAAACTGTTTTTT
TRBD1 | TRBJ2-5 | few | TRBV6-5 | CASSSPRTGGRETQYF | TGTGCCAGCAGTTCACCGAGGACAGGGGGCAGGGAGACCCAGTACTTC
- | TRBJ2-3 | many | TRBV5-1 | CASSLVEGAPDTQYF | TGCGCCAGCAGCTTGGTGGAGGGGGCCCCAGATACGCAGTATTTT
TRBD1 | TRBJ1-2 | few | TRBV12-3/TRBV12-4 | CASSPTGSLGYTF | TGTGCCAGCAGCCCGACAGGGTCCCTTGGCTACACCTTC
- | TRBJ1-2 | once | TRBV20-1 | CSARDRYYGYTF | TGCAGTGCTCGAGACAGGTACTATGGCTACACCTTC
- | TRBJ2-5 | - | TRBV6-2/TRBV6-3 | CASRPPLRETQYF | TGTGCCAGCAGGCCCCCCCTAAGGGAGACCCAGTACTTC
- | TRBJ1-4 | many | TRBV5-1 | CASSLGSTNEKLFF | TGCGCCAGCAGCTTGGGGTCAACTAATGAAAAACTGTTTTTT
- | TRBJ1-6 | few | TRBV7-9 | CASSSGFAYNSPLHF | TGTGCCAGCAGTTCCGGGTTTGCCTATAATTCACCCCTCCACTTT
- | TRBJ2-3 | few | TRBV7-2 | CASSLSAGADTQYF | TGTGCCAGCAGCTTAAGCGCAGGGGCAGATACGCAGTATTTT
- | TRBJ1-6 | few | TRBV25-1 | CASSEWGDYNSPLHF | TGTGCCAGCAGTGAATGGGGGGATTATAATTCACCCCTCCACTTT
TRBD1 | TRBJ2-7 | many | TRBV12-3/TRBV12-4 | CASSTGQGRETYEQYF | TGTGCCAGCAGTACAGGACAGGGGAGGGAAACCTACGAGCAGTACTTC
- | TRBJ2-7 | - | TRBV5-1 | CASSLGPGSRDEQYF | TGCGCCAGCAGCTTGGGACCAGGGTCAAGGGACGAGCAGTACTTC
TRBD1 | TRBJ1-5 | few | TRBV20-1 | CSATGQESQPQHF | TGCAGTGCTACCGGACAGGAAAGTCAGCCCCAGCATTTT
- | TRBJ1-1 | - | TRBV5-1 | CASSLTTGHMNTEAFF | TGCGCCAGCAGCTTGACAACCGGGCACATGAACACTGAAGCTTTCTTT
TRBD1 | TRBJ2-3 | few | TRBV7-8 | CASSLPGTGRDTQYF | TGTGCCAGCAGCTTACCCGGGACAGGCCGAGATACGCAGTATTTT
- | TRBJ2-5 | few | TRBV7-9 | CASSLDFRETQYF | TGTGCCAGCAGCTTAGATTTTAGAGAGACCCAGTACTTC
- | TRBJ2-1 | few | TRBV20-1 | CSADRGPDNEQFF | TGCAGTGCCGACCGGGGGCCGGACAATGAGCAGTTCTTC
- | TRBJ2-1 | many | TRBV20-1 | CSASPGREVNEQFF | TGCAGTGCTAGTCCTGGCAGGGAGGTGAATGAGCAGTTCTTC
- | TRBJ1-5 | few | TRBV7-2 | CASSLEGGGGNQPQHF | TGTGCCAGCAGCTTAGAGGGGGGAGGTGGTAATCAGCCCCAGCATTTT
- | TRBJ2-3 | - | TRBV20-1 | CSARGPRVSTDTQYF | TGCAGTGCCCGGGGCCCGCGGGTGAGCACAGATACGCAGTATTTT
- | TRBJ2-1 | - | TRBV7-9 | CASSKVVVGPHNEQFF | TGTGCCAGCAGCAAGGTCGTAGTGGGGCCTCATAATGAGCAGTTCTTC
TRBD2 | TRBJ2-1 | once | TRBV7-3 | CASSLYAGGYNEQFF | TGTGCCAGCAGCTTATATGCGGGGGGCTACAATGAGCAGTTCTTC
- | TRBJ2-3 | - | TRBV4-3 | CASSQRSPSTDTQYF | TGCGCCAGCAGCCAAAGGTCCCCTAGCACAGATACGCAGTATTTT
TRBD1 | TRBJ1-2 | - | TRBV7-9 | CASSLASGGYGYTF | TGTGCCAGCAGCTTAGCGTCAGGGGGCTATGGCTACACCTTC
- | TRBJ1-4 | few | TRBV4-1 | CASSQEQNSNEKLFF | TGCGCCAGCAGCCAAGAACAGAACAGCAATGAAAAACTGTTTTTT
- | TRBJ2-3 | - | TRBV6-2/TRBV6-3 | CASRSAGTTDTQYF | TGTGCCAGCAGATCCGCGGGGACCACAGATACGCAGTATTTT
- | TRBJ1-3 | many | TRBV3-1 | CASSQDSSGNTIYF | TGTGCCAGCAGCCAAGACAGCTCTGGAAACACCATATATTTT
- | TRBJ1-5 | once | TRBV3-1 | CASSPTTGSYQPQHF | TGTGCCAGCAGCCCCACGACAGGATCTTATCAGCCCCAGCATTTT
- | TRBJ2-6 | - | TRBV29-1 | CSVEAYSGANVLTF | TGCAGCGTTGAAGCCTACTCTGGGGCCAACGTCCTGACTTTC
- | TRBJ1-2 | - | TRBV7-2 | CASSVQGSGGYTF | TGTGCCAGCAGCGTTCAGGGGAGCGGTGGCTACACCTTC
TRBD2 | TRBJ2-3 | - | TRBV18 | CASSPGLAGPAATDTQYF | TGTGCCAGCTCACCAGGGCTAGCGGGCCCGGCCGCCACAGATACGCAGTATTTT
- | TRBJ2-7 | few | TRBV18 | CASSPEGWGREQYF | TGTGCCAGCTCACCAGAGGGGTGGGGAAGAGAGCAGTACTTC
- | TRBJ2-5 | - | TRBV7-8 | CASSARRTGQETQYF | TGTGCCAGCAGCGCTAGACGTACCGGCCAAGAGACCCAGTACTTC
- | TRBJ2-1 | - | TRBV29-1 | CSVVGGAGGPHYNEQFF | TGCAGCGTTGTCGGTGGGGCAGGTGGCCCGCACTACAATGAGCAGTTCTTC
- | TRBJ2-1 | many | TRBV5-4 | CATIPGGSYNEQFF | TGTGCCACCATCCCAGGGGGGTCCTACAATGAGCAGTTCTTC
- | TRBJ2-5 | few | TRBV7-2 | CASMGTLKETQYF | TGTGCCAGCATGGGGACTTTGAAGGAGACCCAGTACTTC
- | TRBJ1-3 | - | TRBV6-5 | CASARGHLNPSGNTIYF | TGTGCCAGCGCCAGAGGACACCTGAATCCCTCTGGAAACACCATATATTTT
- | TRBJ2-3 | - | TRBV28 | CASNLIGRSSTDTQYF | TGTGCCAGCAATCTCATCGGCAGGTCGAGCACAGATACGCAGTATTTT
- | TRBJ2-6 | few | TRBV12-3/TRBV12-4 | CASDITSGANVLTF | TGTGCCAGCGACATAACTTCTGGGGCCAACGTCCTGACTTTC